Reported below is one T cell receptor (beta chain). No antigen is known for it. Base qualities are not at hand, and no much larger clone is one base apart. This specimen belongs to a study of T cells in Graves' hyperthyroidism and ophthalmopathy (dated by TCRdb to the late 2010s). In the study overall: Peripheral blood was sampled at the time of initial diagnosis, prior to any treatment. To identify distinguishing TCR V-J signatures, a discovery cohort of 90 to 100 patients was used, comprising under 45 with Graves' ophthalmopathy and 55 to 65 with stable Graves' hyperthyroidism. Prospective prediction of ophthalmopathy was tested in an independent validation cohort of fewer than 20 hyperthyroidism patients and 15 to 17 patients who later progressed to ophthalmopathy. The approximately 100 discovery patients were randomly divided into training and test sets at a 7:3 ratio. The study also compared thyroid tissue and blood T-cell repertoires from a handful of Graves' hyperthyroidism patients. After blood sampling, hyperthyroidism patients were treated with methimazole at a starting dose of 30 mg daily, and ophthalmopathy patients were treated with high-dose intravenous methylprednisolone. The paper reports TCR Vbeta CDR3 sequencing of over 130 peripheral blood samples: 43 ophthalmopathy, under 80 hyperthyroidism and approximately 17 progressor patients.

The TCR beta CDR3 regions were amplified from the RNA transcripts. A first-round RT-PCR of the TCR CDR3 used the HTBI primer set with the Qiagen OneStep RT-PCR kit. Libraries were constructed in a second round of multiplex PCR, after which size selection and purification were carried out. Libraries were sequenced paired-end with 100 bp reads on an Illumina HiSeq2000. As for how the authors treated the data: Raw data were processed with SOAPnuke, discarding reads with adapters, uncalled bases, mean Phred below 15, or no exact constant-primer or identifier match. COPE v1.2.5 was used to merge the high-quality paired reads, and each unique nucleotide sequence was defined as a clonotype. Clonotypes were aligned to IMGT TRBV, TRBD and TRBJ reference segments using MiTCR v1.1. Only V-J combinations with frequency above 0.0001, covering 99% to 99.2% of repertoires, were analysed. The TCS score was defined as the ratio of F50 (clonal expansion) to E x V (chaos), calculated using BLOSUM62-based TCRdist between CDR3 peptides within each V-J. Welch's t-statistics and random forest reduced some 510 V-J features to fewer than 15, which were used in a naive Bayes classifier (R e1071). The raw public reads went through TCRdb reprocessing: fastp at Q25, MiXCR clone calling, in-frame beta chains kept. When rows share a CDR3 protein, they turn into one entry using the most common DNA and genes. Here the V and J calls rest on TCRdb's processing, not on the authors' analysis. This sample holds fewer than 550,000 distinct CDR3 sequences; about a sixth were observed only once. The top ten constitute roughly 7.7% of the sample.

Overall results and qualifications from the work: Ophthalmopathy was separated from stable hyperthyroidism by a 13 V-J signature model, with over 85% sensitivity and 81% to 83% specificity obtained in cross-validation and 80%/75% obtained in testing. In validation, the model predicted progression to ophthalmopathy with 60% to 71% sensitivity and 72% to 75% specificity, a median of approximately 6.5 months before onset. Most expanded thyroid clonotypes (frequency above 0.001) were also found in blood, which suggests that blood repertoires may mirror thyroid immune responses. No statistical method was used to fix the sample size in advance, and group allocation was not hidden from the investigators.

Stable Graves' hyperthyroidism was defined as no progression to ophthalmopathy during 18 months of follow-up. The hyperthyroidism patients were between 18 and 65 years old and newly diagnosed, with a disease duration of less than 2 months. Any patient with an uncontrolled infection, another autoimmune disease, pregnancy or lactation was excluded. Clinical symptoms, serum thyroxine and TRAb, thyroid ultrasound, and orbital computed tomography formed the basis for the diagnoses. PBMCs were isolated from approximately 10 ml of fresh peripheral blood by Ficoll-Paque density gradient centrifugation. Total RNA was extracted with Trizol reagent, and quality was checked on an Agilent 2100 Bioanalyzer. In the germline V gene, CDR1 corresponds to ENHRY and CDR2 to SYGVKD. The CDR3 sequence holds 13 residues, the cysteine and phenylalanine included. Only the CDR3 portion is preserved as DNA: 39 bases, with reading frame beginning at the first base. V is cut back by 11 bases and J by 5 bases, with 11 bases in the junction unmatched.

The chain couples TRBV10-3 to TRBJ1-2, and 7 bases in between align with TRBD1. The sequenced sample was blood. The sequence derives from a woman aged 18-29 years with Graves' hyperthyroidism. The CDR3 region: CASSGTARYGYTF. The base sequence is TGTGCCTCTTCCGGGACAGCGCGTTATGGCTACACCTTC.